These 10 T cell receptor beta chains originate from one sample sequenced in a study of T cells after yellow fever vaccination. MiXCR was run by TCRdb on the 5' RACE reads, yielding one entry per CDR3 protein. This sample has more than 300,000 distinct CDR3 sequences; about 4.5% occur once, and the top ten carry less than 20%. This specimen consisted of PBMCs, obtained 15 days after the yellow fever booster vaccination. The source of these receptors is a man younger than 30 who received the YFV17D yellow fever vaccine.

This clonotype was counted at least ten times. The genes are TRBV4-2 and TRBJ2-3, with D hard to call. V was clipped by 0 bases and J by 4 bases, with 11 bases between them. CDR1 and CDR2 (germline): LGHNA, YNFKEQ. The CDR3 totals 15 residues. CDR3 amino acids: CASSQDLLISDTQYF. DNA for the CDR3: TGTGCCAGCAGCCAAGACCTCCTTATATCAGATACGCAGTATTTT.

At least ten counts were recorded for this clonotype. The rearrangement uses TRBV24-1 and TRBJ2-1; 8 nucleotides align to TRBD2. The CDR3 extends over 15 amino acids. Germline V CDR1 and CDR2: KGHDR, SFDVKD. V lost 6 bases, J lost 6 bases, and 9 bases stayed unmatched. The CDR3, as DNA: TGTGCCACCAGTTCAGTAGCGGGGACATCCAATGAGCAGTTCTTC. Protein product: CATSSVAGTSNEQFF.

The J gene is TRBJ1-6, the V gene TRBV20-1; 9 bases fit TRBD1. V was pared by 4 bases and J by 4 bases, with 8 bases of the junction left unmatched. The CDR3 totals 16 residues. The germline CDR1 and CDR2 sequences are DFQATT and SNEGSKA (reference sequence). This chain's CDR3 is CSATRDRATYNSPLHF. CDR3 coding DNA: TGCAGTGCTACCCGGGACAGGGCCACTTATAATTCACCCCTCCACTTT.

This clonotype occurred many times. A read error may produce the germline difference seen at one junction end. The CDR3 DNA sequence: TGTGCCAGCAGCTTAGGGACAGATACGCAGTATTTT. This translates into CASSLGTDTQYF. The chain is built from TRBV12-3 or TRBV12-4 and TRBJ2-3; no clear D gene. This CDR3 is 12 amino acids long.

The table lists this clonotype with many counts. The CDR3 bases are TGTGCCAGCAGCCTCCGTAGCGGGGACGAGCAGTTCTTC. Its protein product is CASSLRSGDEQFF. The chain is built from TRBV7-9 and TRBJ2-1, with 8 positions matching TRBD2. The CDR3 has 13 amino acids. Germline values: CDR1 SEHNR, CDR2 FQNEAQ (reference sequence). The ends lost 5 bases at V and 10 bases at J; junction bases unmatched: 7.

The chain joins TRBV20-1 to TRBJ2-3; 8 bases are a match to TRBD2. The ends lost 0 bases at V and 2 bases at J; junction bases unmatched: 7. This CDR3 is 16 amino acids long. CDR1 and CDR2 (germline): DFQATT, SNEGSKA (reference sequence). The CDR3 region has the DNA TGCAGTGCTAGAGATGGGCGGGGGGCCTTCACAGATACGCAGTATTTT. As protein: CSARDGRGAFTDTQYF.

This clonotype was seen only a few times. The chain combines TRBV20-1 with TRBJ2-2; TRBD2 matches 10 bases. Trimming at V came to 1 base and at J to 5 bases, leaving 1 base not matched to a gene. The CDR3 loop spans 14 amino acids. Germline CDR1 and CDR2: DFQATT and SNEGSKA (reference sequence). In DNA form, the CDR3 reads TGCAGTGCTAGAGTAGCGGGGGGAACCGGGGAGCTGTTTTTT. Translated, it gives CSARVAGGTGELFF.

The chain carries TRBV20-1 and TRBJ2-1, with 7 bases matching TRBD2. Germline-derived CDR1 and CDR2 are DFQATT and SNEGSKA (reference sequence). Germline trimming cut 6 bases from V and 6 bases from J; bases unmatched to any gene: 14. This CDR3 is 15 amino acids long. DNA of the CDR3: TGCAGTGCCCCCCGGGCAGGACTAGATTTCAATGAGCAGTTCTTC. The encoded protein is CSAPRAGLDFNEQFF.

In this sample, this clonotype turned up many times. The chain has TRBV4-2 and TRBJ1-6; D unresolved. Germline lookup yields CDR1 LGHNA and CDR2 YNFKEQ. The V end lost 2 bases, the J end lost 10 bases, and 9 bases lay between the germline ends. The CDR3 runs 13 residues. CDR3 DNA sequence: TGTGCCAGCAGCCAACTGGACGGGTCACCCCTCCACTTT. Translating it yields CASSQLDGSPLHF.

In DNA, the CDR3 is TGTGCCAGCAGCTTATATGCAGGGCCGTACGAGCAGTACTTC. It codes for CASSLYAGPYEQYF. The V gene is TRBV11-2, the J gene TRBJ2-7; a weak D match, TRBD1 (5 bases). This CDR3 contains 14 residues. Per germline, CDR1 SGHAT and CDR2 FQNNGV. With 2 bases removed from V and 4 bases from J, the gap between germline ends came to 12 bases.